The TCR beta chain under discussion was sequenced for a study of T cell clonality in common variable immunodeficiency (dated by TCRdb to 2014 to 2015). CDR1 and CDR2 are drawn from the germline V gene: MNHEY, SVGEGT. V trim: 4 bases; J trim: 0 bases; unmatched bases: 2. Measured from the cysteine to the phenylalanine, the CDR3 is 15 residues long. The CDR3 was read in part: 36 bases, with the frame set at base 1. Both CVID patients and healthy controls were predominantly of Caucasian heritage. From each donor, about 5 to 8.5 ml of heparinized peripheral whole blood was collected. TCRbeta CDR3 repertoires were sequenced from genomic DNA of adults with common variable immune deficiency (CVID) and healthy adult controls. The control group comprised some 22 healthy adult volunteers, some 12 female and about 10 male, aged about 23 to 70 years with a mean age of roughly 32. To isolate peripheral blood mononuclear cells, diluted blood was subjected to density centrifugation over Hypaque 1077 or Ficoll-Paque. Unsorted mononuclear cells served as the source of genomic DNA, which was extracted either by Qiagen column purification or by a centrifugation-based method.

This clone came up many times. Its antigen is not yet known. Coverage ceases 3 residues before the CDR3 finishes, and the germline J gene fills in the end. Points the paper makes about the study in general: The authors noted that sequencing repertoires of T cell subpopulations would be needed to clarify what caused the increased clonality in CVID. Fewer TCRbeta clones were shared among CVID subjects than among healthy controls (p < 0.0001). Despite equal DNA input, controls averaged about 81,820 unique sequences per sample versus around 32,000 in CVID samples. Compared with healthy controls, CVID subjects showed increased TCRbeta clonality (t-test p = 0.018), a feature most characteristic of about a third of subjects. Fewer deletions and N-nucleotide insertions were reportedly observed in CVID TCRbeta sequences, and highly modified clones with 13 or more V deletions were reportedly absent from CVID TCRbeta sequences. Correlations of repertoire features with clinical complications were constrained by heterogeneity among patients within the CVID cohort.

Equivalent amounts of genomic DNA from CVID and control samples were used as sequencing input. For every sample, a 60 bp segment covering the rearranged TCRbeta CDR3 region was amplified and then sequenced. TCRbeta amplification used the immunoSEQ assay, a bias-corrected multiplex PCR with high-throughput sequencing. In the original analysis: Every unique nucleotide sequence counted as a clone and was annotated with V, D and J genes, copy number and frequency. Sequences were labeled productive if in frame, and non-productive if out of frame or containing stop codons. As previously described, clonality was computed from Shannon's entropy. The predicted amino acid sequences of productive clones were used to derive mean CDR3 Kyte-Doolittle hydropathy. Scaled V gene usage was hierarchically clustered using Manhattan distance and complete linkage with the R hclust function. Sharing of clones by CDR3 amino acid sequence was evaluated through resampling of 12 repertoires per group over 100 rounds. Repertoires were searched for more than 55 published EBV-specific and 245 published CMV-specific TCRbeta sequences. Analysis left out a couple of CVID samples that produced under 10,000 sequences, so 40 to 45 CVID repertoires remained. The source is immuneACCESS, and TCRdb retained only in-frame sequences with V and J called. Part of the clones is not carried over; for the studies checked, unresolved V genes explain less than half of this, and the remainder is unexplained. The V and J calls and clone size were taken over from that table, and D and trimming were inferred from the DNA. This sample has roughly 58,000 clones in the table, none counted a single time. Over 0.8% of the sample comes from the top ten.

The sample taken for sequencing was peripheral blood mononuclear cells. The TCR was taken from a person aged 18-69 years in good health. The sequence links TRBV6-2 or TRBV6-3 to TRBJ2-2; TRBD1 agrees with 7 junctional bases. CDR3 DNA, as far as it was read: TGTGCCAGCAGTTGGGACAGTGCGAACACCGGGGAG. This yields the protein CASSWDSANTGE. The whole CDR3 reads CASSWDSANTGELFF.